This T cell receptor beta chain was found in a study of regulatory T cells in long-lasting Graves disease. Whole-study results and caveats: Authors noted too few samples as a limitation.

Time point defined: newly diagnosed GD, antithyroid drugs for less than 3 months. Isolated PBMC RNA provided the starting material for the TCR library. An endocrinology department located in Xi'an, China, was where the patients came from. This clonotype was counted ten times or more. Its antigen is unknown. In building TCR beta libraries, iRepertoire HTBI primers were used together with Arm-PCR of CDR3 regions. TCRdb reprocessed the multiplex PCR reads with MiXCR, giving one entry per CDR3 protein. The sample lists about 560,000 distinct CDR3 sequences, about 16% occurring once. Trimming stripped 4 bases from V and 2 bases from J, with 12 bases between. In germline, CDR1 is SGHTA, CDR2 FQGTGA. This CDR3 is 15 amino acids long. These data also formed part of another study, on T cells in Graves' hyperthyroidism and ophthalmopathy. This second study notes: Blood samples included most of the expanded thyroid clonotypes exceeding 0.001.

This specimen was peripheral blood mononuclear cells (PBMCs), taken at new diagnosis, from a patient treated with antithyroid drugs. This chain links TRBV7-3 with TRBJ2-1, with a possible D match to TRBD2 (5 bases). The receptor's source is a man aged 18 to 29 with Graves disease. CDR3 loop: CASSSTSLPYNEQFF. For the CDR3, the DNA is TGTGCCAGCAGCTCCACTAGTCTTCCCTACAATGAGCAGTTCTTC.